This paragraph covers one T cell receptor (beta chain) sequence. Its antigen remains unknown. The sample originates from a study of blood T cells in healthy people across ages. A second about 6 to 12 cycle PCR used barcoded and J-beta primers. Template switching added a 12-random-nucleotide identifier to every cDNA molecule. TCRdb re-called the 5' RACE reads through MiXCR, storing one row per CDR3 protein. The sample consists of about 1.6 million distinct CDR3 sequences, roughly 32% of them appearing once. Healthy individuals of Caucasian origin from Russia, aged roughly 6 to 90, served as donors. Whenever a sample was processed, at least 6 million PBMCs were isolated. Overall study results and limits: With unsorted PBMCs, a conclusive comparison of naive versus antigen-experienced cells was not possible.

What was sequenced was blood. The clonotype comes from a woman aged 30 to 39 in good health.

CDR3 amino acids: CASSQGPFRAEAYNEQFF. In DNA form, the CDR3 reads TGCGCCAGCAGCCAAGGTCCCTTTCGGGCCGAGGCGTACAATGAGCAGTTCTTC. The V call is TRBV4-1, the J call TRBJ2-1; D is unclear. Per the germline V gene, CDR1 is MGHRA and CDR2 is YSYEKL. V dropped 1 base and J dropped 4 bases, with 20 bases sitting between them. This CDR3 spans 18 amino acids.